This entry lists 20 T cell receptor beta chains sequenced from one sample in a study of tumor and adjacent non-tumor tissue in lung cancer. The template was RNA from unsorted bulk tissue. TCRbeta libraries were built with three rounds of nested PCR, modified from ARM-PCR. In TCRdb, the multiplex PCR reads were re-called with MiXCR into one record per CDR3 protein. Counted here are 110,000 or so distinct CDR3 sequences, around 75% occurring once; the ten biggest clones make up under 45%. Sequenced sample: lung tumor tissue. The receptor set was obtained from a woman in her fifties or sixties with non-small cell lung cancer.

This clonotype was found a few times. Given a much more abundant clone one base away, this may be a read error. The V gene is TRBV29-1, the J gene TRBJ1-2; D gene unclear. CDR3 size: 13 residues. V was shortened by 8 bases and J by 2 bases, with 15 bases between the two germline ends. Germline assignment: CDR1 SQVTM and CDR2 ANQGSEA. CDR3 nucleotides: TGCAGCATTGTCAGTACTGGGAACTATGGCTACACCTTC. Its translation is CSIVSTGNYGYTF. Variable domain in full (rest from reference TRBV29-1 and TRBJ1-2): SAVISQKPSRDICQRGTSLTIQCQVDSQVTMMFWYRQQPGQSLTLIATANQGSEATYESGFVIDKFPISRPNLTFSTLTVSNMSPEDSSIYLCSIVSTGNYGYTFGSGTRLTVV.

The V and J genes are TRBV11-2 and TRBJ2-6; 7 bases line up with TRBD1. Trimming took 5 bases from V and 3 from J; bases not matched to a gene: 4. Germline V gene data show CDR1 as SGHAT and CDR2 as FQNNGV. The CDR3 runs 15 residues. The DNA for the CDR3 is TGTGCCAGCAGCCCGGACAGGCATGGGGCCAACGTCCTGACTTTC. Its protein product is CASSPDRHGANVLTF.

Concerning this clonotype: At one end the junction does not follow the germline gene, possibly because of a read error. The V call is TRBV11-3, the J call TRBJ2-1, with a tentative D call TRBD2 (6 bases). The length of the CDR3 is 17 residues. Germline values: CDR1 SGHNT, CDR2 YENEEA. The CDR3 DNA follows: TGTGCCAACAGCTTAGAGTTGACTAGTGGGAGCCACAATGGGCTGTTCTTC. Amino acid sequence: CANSLELTSGSHNGLFF.

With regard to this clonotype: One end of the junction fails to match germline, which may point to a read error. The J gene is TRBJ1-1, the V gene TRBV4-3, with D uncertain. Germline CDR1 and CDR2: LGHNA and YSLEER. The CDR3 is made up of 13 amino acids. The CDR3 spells CASGPTIMGEAFF. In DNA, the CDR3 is TGCGCCAGCGGCCCCACCATCATGGGTGAAGCATTCTTT.

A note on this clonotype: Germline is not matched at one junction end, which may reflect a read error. CDR3 protein: CVSSWRGTLNEQYF. CDR3 nucleotide sequence: TGTGTCAGTAGTTGGCGTGGGACTCTCAACGAGCAGTACTTT. The genes are TRBV12-3 or TRBV12-4 and TRBJ2-7, with D possibly being TRBD2 (6 bases). The CDR3 loop spans 14 amino acids.

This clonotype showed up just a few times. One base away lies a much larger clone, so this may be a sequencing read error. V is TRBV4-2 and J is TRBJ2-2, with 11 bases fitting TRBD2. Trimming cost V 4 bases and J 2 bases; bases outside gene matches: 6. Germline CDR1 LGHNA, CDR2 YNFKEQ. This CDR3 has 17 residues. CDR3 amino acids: CASSPCGTSGNTGELFF. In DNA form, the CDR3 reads TGTGCCAGCAGCCCGTGCGGGACTAGCGGAAACACCGGGGAGCTGTTTTTT.

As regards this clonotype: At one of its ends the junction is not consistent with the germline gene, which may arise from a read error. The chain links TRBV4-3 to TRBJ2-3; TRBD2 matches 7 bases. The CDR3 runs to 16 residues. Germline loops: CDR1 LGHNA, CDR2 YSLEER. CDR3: CANSQGGAGWEDTQYF. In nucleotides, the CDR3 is TGCGCCAACAGCCAAGGTGGAGCGGGATGGGAAGATACGCAGTATTTT.

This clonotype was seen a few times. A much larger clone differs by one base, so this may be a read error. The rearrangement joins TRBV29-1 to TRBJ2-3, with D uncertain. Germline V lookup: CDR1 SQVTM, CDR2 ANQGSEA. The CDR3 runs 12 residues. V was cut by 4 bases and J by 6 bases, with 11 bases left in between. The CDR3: CSVVRSKDTQYF. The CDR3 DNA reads TGCAGCGTTGTGCGTAGCAAGGATACGCAGTATTTT.

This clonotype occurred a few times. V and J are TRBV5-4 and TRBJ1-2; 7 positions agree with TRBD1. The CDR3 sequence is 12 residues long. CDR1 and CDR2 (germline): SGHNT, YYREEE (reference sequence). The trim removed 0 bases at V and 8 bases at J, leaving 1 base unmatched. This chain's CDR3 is CASSLEGAGYTF. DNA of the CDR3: TGTGCCAGCAGCTTGGAGGGGGCGGGCTACACCTTC. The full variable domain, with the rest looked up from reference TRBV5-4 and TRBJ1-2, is ETGVTQSPTHLIKTRGQQVTLRCSSQSGHNTVSWYQQALGQGPQFIFQYYREEENGRGNFPPRFSGLQFPNYSSELNVNALELDDSALYLCASSLEGAGYTFGSGTRLTVV.

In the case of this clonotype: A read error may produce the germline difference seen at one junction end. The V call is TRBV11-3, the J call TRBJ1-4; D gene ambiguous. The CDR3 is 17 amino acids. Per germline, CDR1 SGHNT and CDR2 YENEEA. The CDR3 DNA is TGTGTCAGCAGTTTTGACAACCGAGATGCAACTAATGAAAAACTGTTTTTT. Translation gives CVSSFDNRDATNEKLFF.

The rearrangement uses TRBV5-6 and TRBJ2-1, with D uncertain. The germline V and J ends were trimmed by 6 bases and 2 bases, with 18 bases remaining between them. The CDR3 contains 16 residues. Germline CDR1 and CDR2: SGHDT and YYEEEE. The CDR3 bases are TGTGCCAGCAACTCATATACCGGGCGCACCTACAATGAGCAGTTCTTC. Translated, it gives CASNSYTGRTYNEQFF. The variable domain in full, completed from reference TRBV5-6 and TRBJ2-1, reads DAGVTQSPTHLIKTRGQQVTLRCSPKSGHDTVSWYQQALGQGPQFIFQYYEEEERQRGNFPDRFSGHQFPNYSSELNVNALLLGDSALYLCASNSYTGRTYNEQFFGPGTRLTVL.

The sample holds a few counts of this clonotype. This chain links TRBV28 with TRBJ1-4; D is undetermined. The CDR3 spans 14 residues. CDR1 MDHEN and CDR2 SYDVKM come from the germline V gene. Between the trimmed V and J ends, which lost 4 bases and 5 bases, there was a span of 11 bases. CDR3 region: CASSSGLGNEKLFF. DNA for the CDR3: TGTGCCAGCAGTTCTGGACTGGGAAATGAAAAACTGTTTTTT.

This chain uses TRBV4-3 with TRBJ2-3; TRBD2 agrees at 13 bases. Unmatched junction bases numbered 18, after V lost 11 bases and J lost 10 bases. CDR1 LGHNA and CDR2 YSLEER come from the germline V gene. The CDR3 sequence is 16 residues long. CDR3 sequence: CASSQDRTSGSRAQYF. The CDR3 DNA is TGCGCCTCCAGCCAAGATCGGACTAGCGGGAGTAGGGCGCAGTATTTT.

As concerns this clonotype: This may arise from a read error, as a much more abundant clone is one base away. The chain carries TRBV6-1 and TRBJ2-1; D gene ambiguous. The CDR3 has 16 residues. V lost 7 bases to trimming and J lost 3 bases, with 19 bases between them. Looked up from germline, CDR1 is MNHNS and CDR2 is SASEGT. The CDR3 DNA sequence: TGTGCCAGCAATGGACGAACAAAAGTTAACTACAATGAGCAGTTCTTC. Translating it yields CASNGRTKVNYNEQFF.

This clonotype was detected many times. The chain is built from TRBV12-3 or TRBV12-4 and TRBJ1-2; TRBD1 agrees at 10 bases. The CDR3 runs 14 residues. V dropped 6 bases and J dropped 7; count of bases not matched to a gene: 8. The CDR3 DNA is TGTGCCAGCAGCGCTGAGGACAGGGGGTCTGGCTACACCTTC. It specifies CASSAEDRGSGYTF.

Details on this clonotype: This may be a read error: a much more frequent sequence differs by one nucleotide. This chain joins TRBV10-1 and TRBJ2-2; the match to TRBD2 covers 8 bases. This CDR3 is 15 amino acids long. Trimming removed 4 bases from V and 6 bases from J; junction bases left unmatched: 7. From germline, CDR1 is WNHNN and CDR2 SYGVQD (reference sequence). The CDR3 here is CASSGERERAGELFF. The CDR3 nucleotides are TGCGCCAGCAGTGGGGAGCGGGAGCGGGCCGGGGAGCTGTTTTTT.

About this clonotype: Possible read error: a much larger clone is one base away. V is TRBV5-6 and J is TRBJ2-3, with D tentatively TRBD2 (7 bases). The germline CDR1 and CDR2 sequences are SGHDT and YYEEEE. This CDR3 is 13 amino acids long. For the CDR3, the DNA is TGTGTCAGCAAAAGGGGGGGCGCAGATACGCAGTATTTT. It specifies CVSKRGGADTQYF. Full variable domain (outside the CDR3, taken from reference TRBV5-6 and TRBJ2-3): DAGVTQSPTHLIKTRGQQVTLRCSPKSGHDTVSWYQQALGQGPQFIFQYYEEEERQRGNFPDRFSGHQFPNYSSELNVNALLLGDSALYLCVSKRGGADTQYFGPGTRLTVL.

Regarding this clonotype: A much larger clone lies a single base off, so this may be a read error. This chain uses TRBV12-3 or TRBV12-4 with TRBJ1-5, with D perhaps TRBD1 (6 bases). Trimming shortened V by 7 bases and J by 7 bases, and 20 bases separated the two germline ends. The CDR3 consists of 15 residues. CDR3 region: CASIFIPGRGQPQHF. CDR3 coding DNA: TGTGCCAGCATTTTTATTCCCGGCAGGGGCCAGCCCCAGCATTTT.

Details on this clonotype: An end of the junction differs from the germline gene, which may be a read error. The CDR3 spells CSARGGGDTDTQCF. CDR3 DNA: TGCAGTGCTAGAGGCGGGGGGGATACAGATACGCAGTGTTTT. The chain has TRBV20-1 and TRBJ2-3, with 9 bases identical to TRBD2. Germline CDR1 and CDR2: DFQATT and SNEGSKA (reference sequence). The CDR3 has 14 amino acids.

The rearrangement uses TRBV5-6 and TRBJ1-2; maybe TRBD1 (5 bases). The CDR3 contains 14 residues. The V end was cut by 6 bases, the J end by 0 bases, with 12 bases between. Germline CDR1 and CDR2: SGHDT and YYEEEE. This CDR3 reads CASTRALTNYGYTF. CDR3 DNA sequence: TGTGCCAGCACCAGGGCCCTAACTAACTATGGCTACACCTTC.